The 19 T cell receptor beta chains listed next were all sequenced from one sample in a study of shared clonotypes between healthy human individuals. Produced via immunoSEQ multiplex PCR; TCRdb's table is partial and in-frame only. This sample has under 2,500,000 clones, with approximately 95% found just once. Sequencing used naive CD4+ T cells sorted from blood. As for subset: CD45RA+ positively selected. All receptors derive from a man between 18 and 35 years old in good health.

The chain employs TRBV18 and TRBJ2-5; 12 nucleotides line up with TRBD1. Germline loops: CDR1 KGHSH, CDR2 LQKENI. Trimming removed 4 bases from V and 4 bases from J; junction bases left unmatched: 4. The CDR3 covers 15 residues. The DNA of the CDR3 is TGTGCCAGCTCACGAGGGACAGGGGGCGGAGAGACCCAGTACTTC. It specifies CASSRGTGGGETQYF. Drawing the rest from reference TRBV18 and TRBJ2-5, the complete variable domain is NAGVMQNPRHLVRRRGQEARLRCSPMKGHSHVYWYRQLPEEGLKFMVYLQKENIIDESGMPKERFSAEFPKEGPSILRIQQVVRGDSAAYFCASSRGTGGGETQYFGPGTRLLVL.

The chain couples TRBV20-1 to TRBJ2-3; no clear D gene. V lost 6 bases, J lost 4 bases, and 8 bases lay in between. This CDR3 has 11 amino acids. The germline V gene encodes CDR1 DFQATT and CDR2 SNEGSKA (reference sequence). CDR3 nucleotide sequence: TGCAGTGCCCCGCAACCAGATACGCAGTATTTT. Its translation: CSAPQPDTQYF.

This rearrangement joins TRBV5-4 to TRBJ2-7; the D is unclear. The germline V and J ends were trimmed by 1 base and 3 bases, with 14 bases remaining between them. Germline loops: CDR1 SGHNT, CDR2 YYREEE (reference sequence). This CDR3 spans 15 amino acids. CDR3 bases: TGTGCCAGCAGCTTGTCGTCGAGCCCCCTCTACGAGCAGTACTTC. Translating gives CASSLSSSPLYEQYF. Combining the CDR3 with reference TRBV5-4 and TRBJ2-7 gives the whole variable domain ETGVTQSPTHLIKTRGQQVTLRCSSQSGHNTVSWYQQALGQGPQFIFQYYREEENGRGNFPPRFSGLQFPNYSSELNVNALELDDSALYLCASSLSSSPLYEQYFGPGTRLTVT.

The chain employs TRBV2 and TRBJ1-6; D gene unclear. Germline V gene sequence: CDR1 SNHLY, CDR2 FYNNEI. The CDR3 covers 19 residues. With 6 bases removed from V and 0 bases from J, the gap between germline ends came to 21 bases. CDR3 coding DNA: TGTGCCAGCAGGACCCCGGGCAGGCCCGAGAGCTCCTATAATTCACCCCTCCACTTT. This codes for CASRTPGRPESSYNSPLHF.

This clone was seen once. This chain joins TRBV10-2 and TRBJ2-1; D may be TRBD2 (5 bases). V lost 10 bases and J 0 bases, leaving 13 bases between the germline ends. CDR3 length: 14 amino acids. Germline V gives CDR1 WSHSY, CDR2 SAAADI. The CDR3 DNA reads as TGCGCCAAAGGGAGACGGAGCTCCTACAATGAGCAGTTCTTC. Amino acids: CAKGRRSSYNEQFF.

The chain has TRBV6-1 and TRBJ1-4; 7 bases align to TRBD1. The CDR3 is 14 residues long. Per germline, CDR1 MNHNS and CDR2 SASEGT. V dropped 4 bases and J dropped 8; count of bases not matched to a gene: 7. CDR3 sequence: CASSGQGIFEKLFF. In DNA, the CDR3 is TGTGCCAGCAGTGGACAGGGAATTTTCGAAAAACTGTTTTTT.

Concerning this clone itself: Additional DNA sequences in this sample encode the identical CDR3. The J gene is TRBJ1-1, the V gene TRBV29-1; 7 bases are a match to TRBD1. Looked up from germline, CDR1 is SQVTM and CDR2 is ANQGSEA. V was pared by 7 bases and J by 0 bases, with 5 bases of the junction left unmatched. The CDR3 covers 13 residues. CDR3 sequence reads: CSAQGQMNTEAFF. CDR3 DNA: TGCAGCGCACAGGGACAGATGAACACTGAAGCTTTCTTT.

Concerning this clone itself: Other DNA sequences in this specimen translate into the identical CDR3. This chain links TRBV2 with TRBJ1-2; 7 positions match TRBD1. The junction had 6 bases not matched to a gene; V was cut back by 3 bases and J by 8 bases. From germline, CDR1 is SNHLY and CDR2 FYNNEI. The CDR3 totals 13 residues. CDR3 protein: CASSETGLGGYTF. DNA of the CDR3: TGTGCCAGCAGTGAGACAGGGCTGGGGGGCTACACCTTC.

The rearrangement links TRBV4-3 to TRBJ1-1; perhaps TRBD1 as D (6 bases). V gave up 6 bases and J gave up 3 bases, with 17 bases separating them. There are 15 residues in the CDR3. Germline values: CDR1 LGHNA, CDR2 YSLEER. The CDR3 coding sequence is TGCGCCAGCAGAGACTCCGGGACAACCTACACTGAAGCTTTCTTT. Its protein product is CASRDSGTTYTEAFF.

The chain is built from TRBV5-1 and TRBJ1-5; 8 bases map to TRBD1. Germline CDR1 and CDR2: SGHRS and YFSETQ. The CDR3 spans 14 residues. The junction had 12 bases not matched to a gene; V was cut back by 9 bases and J by 7 bases. CDR3 amino acids: CATADREGEQPQHF. The CDR3 DNA sequence: TGCGCCACCGCGGACAGGGAGGGAGAACAGCCCCAGCATTTT.

The DNA for the CDR3 is TGCGCCAGCAGTGAGTCCTCGGGAGTCGCTTTCTTT. Translating it yields CASSESSGVAFF. This chain uses TRBV10-1 with TRBJ1-1; D is unclear. The germline gives CDR1 WNHNN, CDR2 SYGVQD (reference sequence). There are 12 residues in the CDR3. Trimming shortened V by 0 bases and J by 11 bases, and 10 bases separated the two germline ends.

This chain connects TRBV4-1 to TRBJ2-5, with D unresolved. Germline CDR1 reads MGHRA; CDR2 reads YSYEKL. Deletions cut 1 base from V and 7 bases from J, with 13 bases between. This CDR3 is built from 14 residues. The CDR3 protein is CASSQGTSLRTQYF. In DNA, the CDR3 is TGCGCCAGCAGCCAAGGAACCTCCTTGCGGACCCAGTACTTC.

This rearrangement joins TRBV5-6 to TRBJ1-3; maybe TRBD1 (6 bases). The V gene lost 0 bases and the J gene lost 8 bases, with 12 bases spanning the gap. The CDR3 totals 14 residues. Germline V gene sequence: CDR1 SGHDT, CDR2 YYEEEE. Here the CDR3 reads CASSLAPRGDTIYF. CDR3 nucleotide sequence: TGTGCCAGCAGCTTGGCTCCCAGGGGCGACACCATATATTTT.

This rearrangement joins TRBV7-2 to TRBJ2-2; either TRBD1 or TRBD2 may supply D (5 bases each). This CDR3 has 16 amino acids. CDR1 and CDR2 (germline): SGHTA, FQGNSA. Trimming took 5 bases from V and 2 from J, leaving 15 bases between them. The DNA for the CDR3 is TGTGCCAGCAGCCCGCGACGGGACGGAAACACCGGGGAGCTGTTTTTT. Translated: CASSPRRDGNTGELFF.

This rearrangement joins TRBV5-1 to TRBJ2-1, with 9 bases that match TRBD1. The V and J ends lost 0 bases and 0 bases, in that order; junction bases with no gene match: 4. This CDR3 is 17 amino acids long. CDR1 is SGHRS, CDR2 YFSETQ, per germline. The CDR3 spells CASSLAKGQGSYNEQFF. CDR3 bases: TGCGCCAGCAGCTTGGCCAAGGGACAGGGCTCCTACAATGAGCAGTTCTTC.

The gene calls are TRBV10-3 and TRBJ2-7; no reliable D call. The CDR3 covers 15 residues. Trimming removed 0 bases at V and 0 bases at J, with 9 bases between. From germline, CDR1 is ENHRY and CDR2 SYGVKD. The CDR3 nucleotides read TGTGCCATCAGTGAGTCTATAGGCATCTCCTACGAGCAGTACTTC. Its translation is CAISESIGISYEQYF.

The genes are TRBV30 and TRBJ1-6; the match to TRBD1 covers 8 bases. The V gene's germline CDR1 is GTSNPN and CDR2 SVGIG (reference sequence). The CDR3 has 15 residues. V was pared by 4 bases and J by 4 bases, with 6 bases of the junction left unmatched. CDR3 nucleotides: TGTGCCTGGATTTCAGGGGGCGCTTATAATTCACCCCTCCACTTT. Residues: CAWISGGAYNSPLHF.

The genes are TRBV4-2 and TRBJ2-5; 9 nucleotides match TRBD2. The CDR3 has 17 residues. Per germline, CDR1 LGHNA and CDR2 YNFKEQ. Trimming removed 1 base from V and 5 bases from J; junction bases left unmatched: 11. DNA of the CDR3: TGTGCCAGCAGCCAAGGGCGCTCTAGCGGGACCGGGGAGACCCAGTACTTC. Residues: CASSQGRSSGTGETQYF.

The chain recombines TRBV6-4 with TRBJ2-2; 8 bases match TRBD2. The CDR3 totals 14 residues. The V gene end was trimmed by 5 bases and the J gene end by 6 bases; junction bases not matched to a gene: 5. Germline CDR1 MRHNA, CDR2 SNTAGT. The CDR3 spells CASSPGLVPGELFF. CDR3 bases: TGTGCCAGCAGTCCGGGACTAGTCCCCGGGGAGCTGTTTTTT.